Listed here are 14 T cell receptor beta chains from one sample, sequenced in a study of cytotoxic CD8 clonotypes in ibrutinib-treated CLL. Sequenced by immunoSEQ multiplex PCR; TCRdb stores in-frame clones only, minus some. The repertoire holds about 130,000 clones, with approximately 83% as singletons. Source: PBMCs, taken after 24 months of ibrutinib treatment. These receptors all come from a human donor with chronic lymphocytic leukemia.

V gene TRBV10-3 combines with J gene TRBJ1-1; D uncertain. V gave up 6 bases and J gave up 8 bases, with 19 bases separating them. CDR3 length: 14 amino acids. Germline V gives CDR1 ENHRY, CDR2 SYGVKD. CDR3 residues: CAISQDGPSSEAFF. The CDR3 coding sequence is TGTGCCATCAGCCAGGACGGGCCCTCGTCGGAAGCTTTCTTT.

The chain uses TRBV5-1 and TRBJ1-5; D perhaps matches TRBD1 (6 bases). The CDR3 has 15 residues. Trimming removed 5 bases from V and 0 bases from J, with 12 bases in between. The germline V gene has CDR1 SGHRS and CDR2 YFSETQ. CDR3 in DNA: TGCGCCAGCAGACAGGGTCCCTATAGCAATCAGCCCCAGCATTTT. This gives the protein CASRQGPYSNQPQHF. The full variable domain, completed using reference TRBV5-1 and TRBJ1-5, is KAGVTQTPRYLIKTRGQQVTLSCSPISGHRSVSWYQQTPGQGLQFLFEYFSETQRNKGNFPGRFSGRQFSNSRSEMNVSTLELGDSALYLCASRQGPYSNQPQHFGDGTRLSIL.

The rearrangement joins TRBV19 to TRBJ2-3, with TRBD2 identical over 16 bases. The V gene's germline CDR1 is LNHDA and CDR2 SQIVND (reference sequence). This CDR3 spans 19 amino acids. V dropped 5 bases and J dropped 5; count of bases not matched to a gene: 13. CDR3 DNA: TGTGCCAGTAGTTCCGCTCCCGGGACTAGCGGGGGGGCTAGAGATACGCAGTATTTT. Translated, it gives CASSSAPGTSGGARDTQYF.

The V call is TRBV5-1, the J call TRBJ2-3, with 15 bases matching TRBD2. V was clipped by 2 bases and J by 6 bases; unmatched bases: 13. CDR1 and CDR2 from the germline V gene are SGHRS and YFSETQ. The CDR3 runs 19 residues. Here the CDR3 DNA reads TGCGCCAGCAGCTTAAACAAAGCCGGGACTAGCGGGAGGTGGGATACGCAGTATTTT. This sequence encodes CASSLNKAGTSGRWDTQYF.

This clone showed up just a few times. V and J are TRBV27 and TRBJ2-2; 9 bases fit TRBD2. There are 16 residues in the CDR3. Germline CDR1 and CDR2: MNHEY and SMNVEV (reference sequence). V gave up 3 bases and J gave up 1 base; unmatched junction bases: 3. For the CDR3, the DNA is TGTGCCAGCAGTTTGATTAGCGGGGGGAACACCGGGGAGCTGTTTTTT. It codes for CASSLISGGNTGELFF.

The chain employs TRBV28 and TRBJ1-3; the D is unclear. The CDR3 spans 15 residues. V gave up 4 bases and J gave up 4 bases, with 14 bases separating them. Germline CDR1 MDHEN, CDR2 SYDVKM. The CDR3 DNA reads TGTGCCAGCAGTTCGGGCGTGATGGTGGGAAACACCATATATTTT. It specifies CASSSGVMVGNTIYF.

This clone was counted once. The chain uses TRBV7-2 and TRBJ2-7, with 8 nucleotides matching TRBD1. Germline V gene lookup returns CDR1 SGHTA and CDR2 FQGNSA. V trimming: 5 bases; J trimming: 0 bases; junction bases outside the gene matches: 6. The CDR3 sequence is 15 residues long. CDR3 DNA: TGTGCCAGCAGCCCCAGACAGGGGAGCTCCTACGAGCAGTACTTC. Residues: CASSPRQGSSYEQYF.

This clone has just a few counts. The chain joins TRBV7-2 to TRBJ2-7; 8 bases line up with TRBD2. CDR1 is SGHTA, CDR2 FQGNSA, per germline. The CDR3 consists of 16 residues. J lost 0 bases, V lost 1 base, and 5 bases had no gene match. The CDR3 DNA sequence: TGTGCCAGCAGCTTAGAAGCGGGGGTGAGCTCCTACGAGCAGTACTTC. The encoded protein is CASSLEAGVSSYEQYF.

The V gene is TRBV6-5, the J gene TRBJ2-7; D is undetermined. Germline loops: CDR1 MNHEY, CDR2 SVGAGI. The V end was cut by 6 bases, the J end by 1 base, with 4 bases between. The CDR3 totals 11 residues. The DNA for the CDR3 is TGTGCCAGCAGCCCTTCCTACGAGCAGTACTTC. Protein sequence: CASSPSYEQYF.

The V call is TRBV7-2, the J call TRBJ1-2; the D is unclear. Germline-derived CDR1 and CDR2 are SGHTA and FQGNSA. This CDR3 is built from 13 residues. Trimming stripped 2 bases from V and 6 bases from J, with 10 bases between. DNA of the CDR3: TGTGCCAGCAGCTTAAGCGGACGTCATGGCTACACCTTC. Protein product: CASSLSGRHGYTF.

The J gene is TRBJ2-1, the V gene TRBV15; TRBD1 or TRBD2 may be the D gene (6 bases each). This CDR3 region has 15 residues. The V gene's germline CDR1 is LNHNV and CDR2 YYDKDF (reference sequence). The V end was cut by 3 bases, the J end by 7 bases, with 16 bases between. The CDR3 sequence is CATSSPGEASNEQFF. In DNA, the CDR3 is TGTGCCACCAGCAGCCCAGGGGAGGCATCAAATGAGCAGTTCTTC.

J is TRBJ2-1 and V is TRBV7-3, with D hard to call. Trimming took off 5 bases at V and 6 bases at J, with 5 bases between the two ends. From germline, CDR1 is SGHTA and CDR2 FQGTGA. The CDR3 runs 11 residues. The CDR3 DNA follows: TGTGCCAGCAGCCACGGCAATGAGCAGTTCTTC. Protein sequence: CASSHGNEQFF. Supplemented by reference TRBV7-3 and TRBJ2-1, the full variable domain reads GAGVSQTPSNKVTEKGKYVELRCDPISGHTALYWYRQSLGQGPEFLIYFQGTGAADDSGLPNDRFFAVRPEGSVSTLKIQRTERGDSAVYLCASSHGNEQFFGPGTRLTVL.

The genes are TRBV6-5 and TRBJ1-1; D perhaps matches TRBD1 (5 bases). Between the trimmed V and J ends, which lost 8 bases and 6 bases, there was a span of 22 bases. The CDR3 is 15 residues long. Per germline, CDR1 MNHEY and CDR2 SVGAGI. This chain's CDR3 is CASQRGRAPMAEAFF. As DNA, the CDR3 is TGTGCCAGCCAAAGGGGCAGGGCCCCAATGGCTGAAGCTTTCTTT.

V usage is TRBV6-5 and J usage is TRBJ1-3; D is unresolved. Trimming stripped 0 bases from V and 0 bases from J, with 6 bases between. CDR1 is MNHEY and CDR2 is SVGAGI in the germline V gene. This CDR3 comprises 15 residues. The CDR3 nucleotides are TGTGCCAGCAGTTACTCACAGAGCTCTGGAAACACCATATATTTT. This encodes CASSYSQSSGNTIYF.